The 15 T cell receptor beta chains reported below all come from one sample, sequenced in a study of T cell responses to AZD1222 COVID-19 vaccine. Profiling relied on immunoSEQ multiplex PCR, and the TCRdb table lists in-frame clones only, not all of them. The sample lists roughly 140,000 clones, approximately 90% occurring once. The sample was peripheral blood, taken on day 0 of AZD1222 vaccination. The receptors derive from an adult in good health.

The gene calls are TRBV5-5 and TRBJ1-2; 7 nucleotides line up with TRBD1. The CDR3 covers 15 residues. From germline, CDR1 is SGHKS and CDR2 YYEKEE (reference sequence). V lost 0 bases and J lost 14; bases outside the gene matches: 16. The CDR3 spells CASSLGTGPYTLETF. As DNA, the CDR3 is TGTGCCAGCAGCTTGGGGACAGGACCTTATACGCTAGAGACCTTC.

This chain connects TRBV25-1 to TRBJ1-2; D unresolved. Germline values: CDR1 MGHDK, CDR2 SYGVNS. CDR3 length: 10 amino acids. The germline V and J ends were trimmed by 8 bases and 6 bases, with 7 bases remaining between them. This chain's CDR3 is CASYFDGYTF. In DNA form, the CDR3 reads TGTGCCAGCTATTTTGATGGCTACACCTTC.

The gene calls are TRBV24-1 and TRBJ2-6; D not certain. The CDR3 length is 16 residues. Germline V gene sequence: CDR1 KGHDR, CDR2 SFDVKD. The ends were cut back, 0 bases at V and 0 bases at J, with 5 bases in the middle. The CDR3: CATSDLDSSGANVLTF. The CDR3 DNA reads TGTGCCACCAGTGATTTGGATAGCTCTGGGGCCAACGTCCTGACTTTC.

The chain is built from TRBV2 and TRBJ2-5; 9 bases align to TRBD2. J was trimmed by 2 bases and V by 8 bases; bases with no gene match: 6. The CDR3 has 14 amino acids. The germline V gene has CDR1 SNHLY and CDR2 FYNNEI. The CDR3 nucleotides are TGTGCCAGCGCCGCGGGGGGGCGGCAAGAGACCCAGTACTTC. Protein product: CASAAGGRQETQYF.

The chain combines TRBV3-1 (or the pseudogene TRBV3-2) with TRBJ1-2; D ambiguous. The CDR3 covers 16 residues. With 3 bases removed from V and 4 bases from J, the gap between germline ends came to 18 bases. Germline assignment: CDR1 LGHDT and CDR2 YNNKEL (reference sequence). The CDR3 region is CASSHAGQARAYGYTF. In DNA, the CDR3 is TGTGCCAGCAGCCACGCTGGGCAGGCGCGGGCCTATGGCTACACCTTC.

The chain couples TRBV11-2 to TRBJ2-2, with TRBD2 as a possible D gene (6 bases). From germline, CDR1 is SGHAT and CDR2 FQNNGV. Trimming removed 7 bases at V and 7 bases at J, with 16 bases between. The CDR3 spans 14 residues. The CDR3 here is CASKEGWWVGELFF. The DNA for the CDR3 is TGTGCCAGCAAGGAGGGATGGTGGGTCGGGGAGCTGTTTTTT. Full variable domain (outside the CDR3, taken from reference TRBV11-2 and TRBJ2-2): EAGVAQSPRYKIIEKRQSVAFWCNPISGHATLYWYQQILGQGPKLLIQFQNNGVVDDSQLPKDRFSAERLKGVDSTLKIQPAKLEDSAVYLCASKEGWWVGELFFGEGSRLTVL.

The chain joins TRBV5-1 to TRBJ2-3, with D tentatively TRBD1 or TRBD2 (5 bases each). The CDR3 totals 15 residues. Germline CDR1 is SGHRS and CDR2 is YFSETQ. Trimming cost V 4 bases and J 0 bases, with 12 bases left between them. The CDR3 region is CASSLQGASTDTQYF. The CDR3 coding sequence is TGCGCCAGCAGCCTGCAGGGAGCTAGCACAGATACGCAGTATTTT.

The chain combines TRBV7-2 with TRBJ2-4; tentative D call: TRBD2 (5 bases). V was pared by 3 bases and J by 0 bases, with 12 bases between. The CDR3 runs 16 residues. Germline CDR1 and CDR2: SGHTA and FQGNSA. CDR3 coding DNA: TGTGCCAGCAGCTTCGCTCTAGCCTTAGCCAAAAACATTCAGTACTTC. Translation: CASSFALALAKNIQYF.

V is TRBV19 and J is TRBJ2-2; 11 nucleotides align to TRBD2. The CDR3 is made up of 17 amino acids. Looked up from germline, CDR1 is LNHDA and CDR2 is SQIVND (reference sequence). After removal of 7 bases from V and 1 base from J, the junction contained 8 bases not matched to a gene. The CDR3 loop reads CASKRSSGRRNTGELFF. The DNA of the CDR3 is TGTGCCAGTAAGAGATCTAGCGGGAGGCGGAACACCGGGGAGCTGTTTTTT. The full variable domain, with the rest looked up from reference TRBV19 and TRBJ2-2, is DGGITQSPKYLFRKEGQNVTLSCEQNLNHDAMYWYRQDPGQGLRLIYYSQIVNDFQKGDIAEGYSVSREKKESFPLTVTSAQKNPTAFYLCASKRSSGRRNTGELFFGEGSRLTVL.

The V call is TRBV12-3 or TRBV12-4, the J call TRBJ1-5; maybe TRBD1 (5 bases). CDR3 length: 13 residues. V was clipped by 3 bases and J by 7 bases, with 10 bases between them. The CDR3 nucleotides read TGTGCCAGCAGTTTCGGGGGAGGGCAGCCCCAGCATTTT. This encodes CASSFGGGQPQHF.

The chain couples TRBV2 to TRBJ1-1; TRBD1 matches at 7 bases. V was clipped by 7 bases and J by 4 bases; unmatched bases: 9. The CDR3 extends over 14 amino acids. CDR1 is SNHLY, CDR2 FYNNEI, per germline. The DNA for the CDR3 is TGTGCCAGCAAGGGGGCGAGTAGTATCACTGAAGCTTTCTTT. Translating it yields CASKGASSITEAFF.

This chain links TRBV25-1 with TRBJ2-1, with unresolved D. This CDR3 contains 14 residues. The V end was cut by 2 bases, the J end by 9 bases, with 14 bases between. Germline-derived CDR1 and CDR2 are MGHDK and SYGVNS. The CDR3 region is CASSEGVVVGEQFF. The DNA of the CDR3 is TGTGCCAGCAGTGAAGGCGTCGTTGTAGGTGAGCAGTTCTTC.

V and J are TRBV5-6 and TRBJ2-5; no definite D call. This CDR3 spans 15 amino acids. The V gene lost 4 bases and the J gene lost 3 bases, with 16 bases spanning the gap. Germline values: CDR1 SGHDT, CDR2 YYEEEE. The CDR3 loop reads CASSAMTPTEETQYF. CDR3 nucleotide sequence: TGTGCCAGCAGCGCAATGACCCCTACGGAAGAGACCCAGTACTTC.

The V and J genes are TRBV28 and TRBJ2-6, with 12 nucleotides matching TRBD1. After removal of 6 bases from V and 2 bases from J, the junction contained 8 bases not matched to a gene. Germline values: CDR1 MDHEN, CDR2 SYDVKM. The CDR3 consists of 18 residues. Here the CDR3 reads CASRKGQGALAGANVLTF. The CDR3 DNA sequence: TGTGCCAGCAGAAAGGGACAGGGGGCGCTTGCTGGGGCCAACGTCCTGACTTTC. The full variable domain, with the rest looked up from reference TRBV28 and TRBJ2-6, is DVKVTQSSRYLVKRTGEKVFLECVQDMDHENMFWYRQDPGLGLRLIYFSYDVKMKEKGDIPEGYSVSREKKERFSLILESASTNQTSMYLCASRKGQGALAGANVLTFGAGSRLTVL.

The chain links TRBV7-3 to TRBJ1-1; D might be TRBD1 (6 bases). The CDR3 covers 15 residues. Trimming left V 1 base short and J 0 bases short, with 9 bases between. Germline CDR1 and CDR2: SGHTA and FQGTGA. The CDR3 region has the DNA TGTGCCAGCAGCTTAATGGGGGCTTTGAACACTGAAGCTTTCTTT. Translation: CASSLMGALNTEAFF.